This T cell receptor beta chain appears in the sequencing data of a study of T cells in Graves' hyperthyroidism and ophthalmopathy. Germline assignment: CDR1 LNHDA and CDR2 SQIVND (reference sequence). The CDR3 loop spans 14 amino acids. Between the trimmed V and J ends, which lost 3 bases and 8 bases, there was a span of 14 bases. Reasons for excluding patients were uncontrolled infection, other autoimmune disease, pregnancy or lactation. Diagnoses used clinical symptoms, serum thyroxine and TRAb, thyroid ultrasound and orbital computed tomography. General observations from the study: Classification by a 13 V-J model distinguished ophthalmopathy from stable hyperthyroidism. Most thyroid clonotypes that were expanded above 0.001 also turned up in blood.

Note on this clonotype: Its target is not known.

Amplification targeted TCR beta CDR3 regions from RNA transcripts. During a first-round RT-PCR of the TCR CDR3, the HTBI primer set was used. TCRdb reanalysed the multiplex PCR reads using MiXCR and keeps one entry per CDR3 protein. The sample includes around 350,000 distinct CDR3 sequences, less than 15% of them seen just once. Material for sequencing was blood. The receptor was isolated from a woman aged 18 to 35 with Graves' hyperthyroidism. This chain links TRBV19 with TRBJ1-5; D is undetermined. The CDR3 reads CASSISSSPKPQHF. CDR3 sequence (DNA): TGTGCCAGTAGTATTTCGAGCAGCCCGAAGCCCCAGCATTTT.